This T cell receptor (beta chain) is drawn from a study of blood T cells in healthy people across ages. General observations from the study: Researchers report that TCR beta diversity correlated strongly with naive T cell percentage.

Regarding this clonotype: Its antigen is undetermined.

Trimming took 5 bases from V and 11 from J; bases not matched to a gene: 14. The CDR3 extends over 15 amino acids. Germline values: CDR1 KGHDR, CDR2 SFDVKD. A minimum of 7 million PBMCs was isolated per sample. With a J-beta primer mix and a sample-barcoded 5' primer, a second PCR ran about 6 to 11 cycles. TCRdb itself ran the 5' RACE reads through MiXCR, one entry per CDR3 protein. The table records roughly 900,000 distinct CDR3 sequences, about 28% of them present only once. The chain joins TRBV24-1 to TRBJ2-5; TRBD2 matches at 9 bases. The sample comprised blood. This sequence originates from a woman aged 80 or over in good health. CDR3 sequence: CATSAPGTSLYEQYF. The CDR3 coding sequence is TGTGCCACCAGTGCACCGGGGACTAGCCTCTATGAGCAGTACTTC.